A selection of T cell receptor beta chains follows, all from one sample in a study of post-analysis software for immune sequencing data. Via MiXCR, TCRdb re-called the PCR reads, giving one row per CDR3 protein. The table lists just over 250,000 distinct CDR3 sequences, 36% of them singletons, with around 4.8% in the top ten. The sample taken for sequencing was blood. Receptors originate from a girl aged 5-17 years with multiple sclerosis. The CDR3 runs from the conserved cysteine through the conserved F or W. The order of the fields is D gene, clone size, V gene, J gene, CDR3 DNA, CDR3 protein. The D gene is left open where the match is weak. Expanded clones are given a class, and other clones once, few, many or no size at all.

d_call: -
clone_size: many
v_call: TRBV15
j_call: TRBJ1-2
cdr3_nt: TGTGCCACCAGCAGAGATCGGAGACGGGACCCTCCTAACTATGGCTACACCTTC
cdr3_aa: CATSRDRRRDPPNYGYTF

d_call: -
clone_size: many
v_call: TRBV6-2/TRBV6-3
j_call: TRBJ2-1
cdr3_nt: TGTGCCAGCAGGGGGCTAGCTAATGAGCAGTTCTTC
cdr3_aa: CASRGLANEQFF

d_call: TRBD1
clone_size: many
v_call: TRBV29-1
j_call: TRBJ2-3
cdr3_nt: TGCAGCGTCCAGGGGGCCCTCACAGATACGCAGTATTTT
cdr3_aa: CSVQGALTDTQYF

d_call: TRBD2
clone_size: -
v_call: TRBV20-1
j_call: TRBJ2-5
cdr3_nt: TGCAGTGCTAGCGGACTAGCGGGAGATGGGGGGACCCAGTACTTC
cdr3_aa: CSASGLAGDGGTQYF

d_call: -
clone_size: few
v_call: TRBV20-1
j_call: TRBJ2-2
cdr3_nt: TGCAGTGCTAGGGATTTGGTGACACCGAACACCGGGGAGCTGTTTTTT
cdr3_aa: CSARDLVTPNTGELFF

d_call: -
clone_size: -
v_call: TRBV7-3
j_call: TRBJ2-2
cdr3_nt: TGTGCCAGCAGCTTAGCTCCCATCGGGGACACCGGGGAGCTGTTTTTT
cdr3_aa: CASSLAPIGDTGELFF

d_call: -
clone_size: once
v_call: TRBV20-1
j_call: TRBJ2-5
cdr3_nt: TGCAGTGCTAACGGGGAGACCCAGTACTTC
cdr3_aa: CSANGETQYF

d_call: -
clone_size: many
v_call: TRBV2
j_call: TRBJ2-7
cdr3_nt: TGTGCCAGCATTGCCCCCGGGTCGGGCGAGCAGTACTTC
cdr3_aa: CASIAPGSGEQYF

d_call: -
clone_size: -
v_call: TRBV5-5
j_call: TRBJ2-2
cdr3_nt: TGTGCCAGCAGCCAACAGGGGGGGGCGCGTCCCGGGGAGCTGTTTTTT
cdr3_aa: CASSQQGGARPGELFF

d_call: -
clone_size: many
v_call: TRBV7-6
j_call: TRBJ2-1
cdr3_nt: TGTGCCAGCAGGCTAGGGAGTACCAATGAGCAGTTCTTC
cdr3_aa: CASRLGSTNEQFF

d_call: -
clone_size: -
v_call: TRBV5-5
j_call: TRBJ1-1
cdr3_nt: TGTGCCAGCAGCTGGCACGGGACAAAGAACACTGAAGCTTTCTTT
cdr3_aa: CASSWHGTKNTEAFF

d_call: -
clone_size: many
v_call: TRBV4-1
j_call: TRBJ1-5
cdr3_nt: TGCGCCAGCAGCCCCCTAGGGGGGAATCAGCCCCAGCATTTT
cdr3_aa: CASSPLGGNQPQHF

d_call: TRBD1
clone_size: many
v_call: TRBV15
j_call: TRBJ2-1
cdr3_nt: TGTGCCACCGAGGGGGCCCCAGGCCCCTACAATGAGCAGTTCTTC
cdr3_aa: CATEGAPGPYNEQFF

d_call: TRBD1
clone_size: -
v_call: TRBV20-1
j_call: TRBJ1-2
cdr3_nt: TGCAGTGCTAATGACAGGGGTGGTGATGGCCACACCTTC
cdr3_aa: CSANDRGGDGHTF

d_call: -
clone_size: -
v_call: TRBV27
j_call: TRBJ1-1
cdr3_nt: TGTGGCAGCAGTTTAAGACCGGGAAGGGGACTCTTGAACACTGAAGCTTTCTTT
cdr3_aa: CGSSLRPGRGLLNTEAFF

d_call: TRBD2
clone_size: -
v_call: TRBV20-1
j_call: TRBJ2-1
cdr3_nt: TGCAGTGCTAGAGATACATCCCTAGCGGGAGCCCCGAATGAGCAGTTCTTC
cdr3_aa: CSARDTSLAGAPNEQFF

d_call: TRBD1
clone_size: many
v_call: TRBV5-5
j_call: TRBJ2-3
cdr3_nt: TGTGCCAGCAGCTTGGAAAGGACAGGGGCCACAGATACGCAGTATTTT
cdr3_aa: CASSLERTGATDTQYF

d_call: TRBD1
clone_size: few
v_call: TRBV4-1
j_call: TRBJ2-7
cdr3_nt: TGCGCCAGCAGCCAGGACGGACAGGGTAGAGGAGAGGCCCAGTACTTC
cdr3_aa: CASSQDGQGRGEAQYF

d_call: -
clone_size: many
v_call: TRBV9
j_call: TRBJ2-3
cdr3_nt: TGTGCCAGCAGCGTAGACTCTGCGGTACCCACAGATACGCAGTATTTT
cdr3_aa: CASSVDSAVPTDTQYF

d_call: -
clone_size: many
v_call: TRBV14
j_call: TRBJ2-1
cdr3_nt: TGTGCCAGCAGCCAAGTTGCGGGGACCTCCTACAATGAGCAGTTCTTC
cdr3_aa: CASSQVAGTSYNEQFF

d_call: -
clone_size: few
v_call: TRBV5-6
j_call: TRBJ1-1
cdr3_nt: TGTGCCAGCACGCAATCAATTTCTGGGGCGAGGGGCACTGAAGCTTTCTTT
cdr3_aa: CASTQSISGARGTEAFF

d_call: TRBD1
clone_size: -
v_call: TRBV5-1
j_call: TRBJ2-5
cdr3_nt: TGCGCCAGCAGCGTGGGACAGGGGCCTGCAAGATGGTACTTC
cdr3_aa: CASSVGQGPARWYF

d_call: TRBD2
clone_size: many
v_call: TRBV15
j_call: TRBJ2-5
cdr3_nt: TGTGCCACCACACGATGGTCTCGCGCGGAAGGGACTAGTTTGGAGGAGACCCAGTACTTC
cdr3_aa: CATTRWSRAEGTSLEETQYF

d_call: TRBD1
clone_size: few
v_call: TRBV10-2
j_call: TRBJ1-1
cdr3_nt: TGCGCCAGCACCGGAACAGGGGGAGGGTACACTGAAGCTTTCTTT
cdr3_aa: CASTGTGGGYTEAFF

d_call: TRBD2
clone_size: many
v_call: TRBV7-2
j_call: TRBJ2-5
cdr3_nt: TGTGCCAGCAGCTTACTAGCGGGAGTTCGGGAGACCCAGTACTTC
cdr3_aa: CASSLLAGVRETQYF

d_call: -
clone_size: many
v_call: TRBV6-1
j_call: TRBJ1-2
cdr3_nt: TGTGCCAGCAGGACAAACCTCAGGGGCTATGGCTACACCTTC
cdr3_aa: CASRTNLRGYGYTF

d_call: TRBD1
clone_size: -
v_call: TRBV25-1
j_call: TRBJ2-7
cdr3_nt: TGTGCCAGCACAGGACAGGGCAGGGGGTACGAGCAGTACTTC
cdr3_aa: CASTGQGRGYEQYF

d_call: TRBD2
clone_size: many
v_call: TRBV12-3/TRBV12-4
j_call: TRBJ2-1
cdr3_nt: TGTGCCAGCAGTTATGTTGTCATTGGTAGCGGGAAGCGCAATGAGCAGTTCTTC
cdr3_aa: CASSYVVIGSGKRNEQFF

d_call: TRBD2
clone_size: many
v_call: TRBV5-5
j_call: TRBJ2-1
cdr3_nt: TGTGCCAGCAGCCGGACTAGCGCCTACAATGAGCAGTTCTTC
cdr3_aa: CASSRTSAYNEQFF

d_call: -
clone_size: many
v_call: TRBV12-5
j_call: TRBJ1-2
cdr3_nt: TGTGCTAGTGGTTTGGGGCAGAGCGAAGTCGGTCATGGCTACACCTTC
cdr3_aa: CASGLGQSEVGHGYTF

d_call: -
clone_size: -
v_call: TRBV11-2
j_call: TRBJ2-1
cdr3_nt: TGTGCCAGCAGCTTCTTCTGGGCGGATGAGCAGTTCTTC
cdr3_aa: CASSFFWADEQFF

d_call: TRBD2
clone_size: -
v_call: TRBV28
j_call: TRBJ2-5
cdr3_nt: TGTGCCAGCAGCCGGCGACTAGCGCCAGAGACCCAGTACTTC
cdr3_aa: CASSRRLAPETQYF

d_call: -
clone_size: many
v_call: TRBV11-1
j_call: TRBJ2-4
cdr3_nt: TGTGCCAGCAGCTCAGGGACGGGTGAGCAGTACTTC
cdr3_aa: CASSSGTGEQYF

d_call: -
clone_size: many
v_call: TRBV7-9
j_call: TRBJ2-3
cdr3_nt: TGTGCCAGCAGCTTAGACAGGGGGGGGTCTGGAACCACAGATACGCAGTATTTT
cdr3_aa: CASSLDRGGSGTTDTQYF

d_call: TRBD1
clone_size: many
v_call: TRBV2
j_call: TRBJ1-2
cdr3_nt: TGTGCCAGCAGTTCCCGACAGGGGGCATCTGGCTACACCTTC
cdr3_aa: CASSSRQGASGYTF

d_call: TRBD1
clone_size: many
v_call: TRBV10-3
j_call: TRBJ2-1
cdr3_nt: TGTGCCATTGGACAGGGGTACAATGAGCAGTTCTTC
cdr3_aa: CAIGQGYNEQFF

d_call: -
clone_size: many
v_call: TRBV7-2
j_call: TRBJ1-1
cdr3_nt: TGTGCCAGCAGCCCATCGGGACCGAGACTGGAAGCTTTCTTT
cdr3_aa: CASSPSGPRLEAFF

d_call: TRBD1
clone_size: -
v_call: TRBV20-1
j_call: TRBJ2-1
cdr3_nt: TGCAGTGCTAGAGATTGGAGGACTACGGGACAGGCCTACAATGAGCAGTTCTTC
cdr3_aa: CSARDWRTTGQAYNEQFF

d_call: TRBD2
clone_size: -
v_call: TRBV12-3/TRBV12-4
j_call: TRBJ2-7
cdr3_nt: TGTGCCAGCAGCGGACTAGCGGGAGAGGACGGTGAGCAGTACTTC
cdr3_aa: CASSGLAGEDGEQYF

d_call: TRBD2
clone_size: many
v_call: TRBV20-1
j_call: TRBJ2-1
cdr3_nt: TGCAGTGCTAGAGTAGCGGGTCTTTACAATGAGCAGTTCTTC
cdr3_aa: CSARVAGLYNEQFF

d_call: TRBD2
clone_size: -
v_call: TRBV20-1
j_call: TRBJ2-7
cdr3_nt: TGCAGTGCTAGACTAGCTAGCGGGTACTACGAGCAGTACTTC
cdr3_aa: CSARLASGYYEQYF

d_call: -
clone_size: -
v_call: TRBV7-2
j_call: TRBJ1-2
cdr3_nt: TGTGCCAGCAGCCCAGATGGCGGGTCGGGAGGCTACACCTTC
cdr3_aa: CASSPDGGSGGYTF

d_call: -
clone_size: many
v_call: TRBV10-3
j_call: TRBJ2-1
cdr3_nt: TGTGCCATCGGGGGGACAAAGGGATTGGATGAGCAGTTCTTC
cdr3_aa: CAIGGTKGLDEQFF

d_call: TRBD2
clone_size: few
v_call: TRBV11-2
j_call: TRBJ2-3
cdr3_nt: TGTGCCAGCAGCCCCCTTTACGGGACTAGCCCCACAGATACGCAGTATTTT
cdr3_aa: CASSPLYGTSPTDTQYF

d_call: TRBD2
clone_size: many
v_call: TRBV10-3
j_call: TRBJ2-1
cdr3_nt: TGTGCCATCGGTATCCGGGCTAGCGGGACCTCCAATGAGCAGTTCTTC
cdr3_aa: CAIGIRASGTSNEQFF

d_call: TRBD1
clone_size: -
v_call: TRBV15
j_call: TRBJ1-3
cdr3_nt: TGTGCCACCAGCAGAGGGAGGACAGGTCTCTCTGGAAACACCATATATTTT
cdr3_aa: CATSRGRTGLSGNTIYF

d_call: -
clone_size: few
v_call: TRBV4-1
j_call: TRBJ1-1
cdr3_nt: TGCGCCGGCAGCCAAGCTCGCGGCAGGGCCACTGAAGCTTTCTTT
cdr3_aa: CAGSQARGRATEAFF

d_call: TRBD2
clone_size: many
v_call: TRBV20-1
j_call: TRBJ2-3
cdr3_nt: TGCAGTGCCACCACCGGGACTAGCGGGGCAGATACGCAGTATTTT
cdr3_aa: CSATTGTSGADTQYF

d_call: TRBD1
clone_size: once
v_call: TRBV6-5
j_call: TRBJ2-7
cdr3_nt: TGTGCCAGCAGACAGGGGACACTTCGCTCCTACGAGCAGTACTTC
cdr3_aa: CASRQGTLRSYEQYF

d_call: -
clone_size: many
v_call: TRBV20-1
j_call: TRBJ2-1
cdr3_nt: TGCAGTGCAGCCGTGGGCCCCATAAATGAGCAGTTCTTC
cdr3_aa: CSAAVGPINEQFF

d_call: -
clone_size: many
v_call: TRBV5-1
j_call: TRBJ2-3
cdr3_nt: TGCGCCAGCAGCTGGACAGAACCTCCACGCGATACGCAGTATTTT
cdr3_aa: CASSWTEPPRDTQYF

d_call: -
clone_size: few
v_call: TRBV28
j_call: TRBJ1-5
cdr3_nt: TGTGCCAGCAGTTTCAAGCGGCCCAATCAGCCCCAGCATTTT
cdr3_aa: CASSFKRPNQPQHF

d_call: -
clone_size: many
v_call: TRBV20-1
j_call: TRBJ2-3
cdr3_nt: TGCAGTGCTAGAGATCTGGGCAGGGGTACAGATACGCAGTATTTT
cdr3_aa: CSARDLGRGTDTQYF

d_call: -
clone_size: many
v_call: TRBV20-1
j_call: TRBJ2-1
cdr3_nt: TGCAGTGCTAGGGACGCGACACTGGACAATGAGCAGTTCTTC
cdr3_aa: CSARDATLDNEQFF

d_call: -
clone_size: many
v_call: TRBV11-2
j_call: TRBJ1-6
cdr3_nt: TGTGCCAGCAGCCGTCGCGAGAGTAATTCACCCCTCCACTTT
cdr3_aa: CASSRRESNSPLHF